This entry is about one T cell receptor beta chain. The data stem from a study of Ad26.COV2.S vaccination and SARS-CoV-2 variants. TCRdb keeps only in-frame clones here, not all; method: immunoSEQ multiplex PCR. The data contain under 95,000 clones, roughly 85% of them singletons. The CDR3 spans 16 residues. V dropped 3 bases and J dropped 2; count of bases not matched to a gene: 9. The germline gives CDR1 MDHEN, CDR2 SYDVKM. The chain uses TRBV28 and TRBJ2-5, with 7 bases fitting TRBD2. The source was peripheral blood, collected after recovery from COVID-19. The TCR comes from a human donor who had recovered from COVID-19. The CDR3 here is CASSLGETGLQETQYF. DNA of the CDR3: TGTGCCAGCAGTTTGGGTGAGACGGGACTACAAGAGACCCAGTACTTC.